This record looks at one T cell receptor (beta chain) sequence and its context. The data were taken from a study of blood T cell repertoires in COVID-19. For the study at large: Sites in the United States, Italy and Spain provided acute and convalescent COVID-19 samples. The analysed material was cDNA or gDNA that came from T cells, B-cell-depleted T cells, or PBMCs.

This CDR3 spans 15 amino acids. CDR1 is SGDLS, CDR2 YYNGEE, per germline. Germline trimming cut 4 bases from V and 5 bases from J; bases unmatched to any gene: 8. Under the authors' procedure: Estimates of nucleated cell counts were drawn from the amplification of reference gene primers. Here immunoSEQ multiplex PCR was the method, and the copy in TCRdb shows in-frame clones only, minus some. V and J calls plus clone size are reproduced from that table; the DNA served to infer D and trimming. The data show about 280,000 clones, with roughly 90% seen just once and roughly 2.4% held by the top ten. This chain joins TRBV9 and TRBJ2-5; TRBD2 matches at 10 bases. Sequencing was performed on peripheral blood. The sequence was obtained from a woman aged 45-65 years who had recovered from COVID-19. The CDR3 region has the DNA TGTGCCAGCAGCTTGAGCGGGGGGGACATGGAGACCCAGTACTTC. Encoded protein: CASSLSGGDMETQYF.